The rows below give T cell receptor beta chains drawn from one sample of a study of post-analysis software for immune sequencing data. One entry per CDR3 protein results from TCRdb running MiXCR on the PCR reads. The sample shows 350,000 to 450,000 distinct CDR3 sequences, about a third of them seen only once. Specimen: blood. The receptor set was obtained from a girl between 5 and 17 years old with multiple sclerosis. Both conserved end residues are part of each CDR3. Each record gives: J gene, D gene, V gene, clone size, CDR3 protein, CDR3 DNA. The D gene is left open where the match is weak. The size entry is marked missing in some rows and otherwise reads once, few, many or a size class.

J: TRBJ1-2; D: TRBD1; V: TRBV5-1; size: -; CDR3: CASSFGTDSNYGYTF; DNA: TGCGCCAGCAGCTTTGGGACAGACTCTAACTATGGCTACACCTTC
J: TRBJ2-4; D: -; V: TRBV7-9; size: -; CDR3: CASSLGARGYRREYF; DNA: TGTGCCAGCAGCTTAGGGGCCAGGGGTTATCGCCGGGAGTACTTC
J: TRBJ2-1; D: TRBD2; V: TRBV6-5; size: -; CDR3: CAVRQRAGVGEQFF; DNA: TGTGCCGTCAGGCAACGGGCGGGGGTTGGTGAGCAGTTCTTC
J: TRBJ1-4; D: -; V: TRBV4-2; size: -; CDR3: CASSQDLRGNEKLFF; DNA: TGTGCCAGCAGCCAAGATTTGCGGGGTAATGAAAAACTGTTTTTT
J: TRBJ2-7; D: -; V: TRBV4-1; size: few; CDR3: CASSQVLLEVQYF; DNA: TGCGCCAGCAGCCAAGTCCTATTAGAGGTGCAGTACTTC
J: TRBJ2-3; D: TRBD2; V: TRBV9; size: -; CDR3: CASSVAPLLAGPGTDTQYF; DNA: TGTGCCAGCAGCGTAGCGCCCCTACTAGCGGGTCCGGGCACAGATACGCAGTATTTT
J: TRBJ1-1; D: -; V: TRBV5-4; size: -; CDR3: CASRASGEAFF; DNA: TGTGCCAGCAGGGCCTCGGGCGAAGCTTTCTTT
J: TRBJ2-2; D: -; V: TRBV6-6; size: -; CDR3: CASRLGTGTGELFF; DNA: TGTGCCAGCAGATTGGGGACTGGGACCGGGGAGCTGTTTTTT
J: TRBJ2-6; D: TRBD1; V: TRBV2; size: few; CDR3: CASSGTGYSWGANVLTF; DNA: TGTGCCAGCAGTGGGACAGGGTACTCCTGGGGGGCCAACGTCCTGACTTTC
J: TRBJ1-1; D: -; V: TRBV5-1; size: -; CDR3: CASSSQGLGTEAFF; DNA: TGCGCCAGCAGCTCGCAGGGGTTGGGCACTGAAGCTTTCTTT
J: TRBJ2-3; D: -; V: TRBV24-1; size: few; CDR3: CATSDLSTGDTQYF; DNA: TGTGCCACCAGTGATTTGTCGACTGGAGATACGCAGTATTTT
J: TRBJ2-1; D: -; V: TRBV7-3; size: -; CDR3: CASSFGPEGPPYNEQFF; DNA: TGTGCCAGCAGCTTTGGTCCTGAGGGCCCGCCCTACAATGAGCAGTTCTTC
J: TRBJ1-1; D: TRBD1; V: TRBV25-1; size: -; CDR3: CASKEDRYTEAFF; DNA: TGTGCCAGCAAAGAGGACAGGTATACTGAAGCTTTCTTT
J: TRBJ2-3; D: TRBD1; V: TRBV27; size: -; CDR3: CASRRQGAYLRGDTQYF; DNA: TGTGCCAGCAGACGACAGGGGGCGTACCTTCGGGGAGATACGCAGTATTTT
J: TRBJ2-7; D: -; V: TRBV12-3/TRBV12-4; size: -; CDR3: CASNPEPLKYEQYF; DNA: TGTGCCAGCAACCCCGAGCCTCTTAAATACGAGCAGTACTTC
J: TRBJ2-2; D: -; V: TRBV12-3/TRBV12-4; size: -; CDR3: CASSSVEGTGTNTGELFF; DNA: TGTGCCAGCAGTTCGGTGGAAGGTACAGGGACCAACACCGGGGAGCTGTTTTTT
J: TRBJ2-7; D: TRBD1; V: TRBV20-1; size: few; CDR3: CSARVYFGDRDNEQYF; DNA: TGCAGTGCTAGAGTCTACTTCGGGGACAGGGATAACGAGCAGTACTTC
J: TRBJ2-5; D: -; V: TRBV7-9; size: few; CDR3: CASSLTPGAQETQYF; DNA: TGTGCCAGCAGCTTAACACCGGGGGCTCAAGAGACCCAGTACTTC
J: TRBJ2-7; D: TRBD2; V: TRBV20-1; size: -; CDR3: CSARDGGTSVYEQYF; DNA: TGCAGTGCTAGAGACGGGGGGACTAGCGTTTACGAGCAGTACTTC
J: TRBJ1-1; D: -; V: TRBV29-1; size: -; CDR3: CSVRGGAPEAFF; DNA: TGCAGCGTTAGGGGAGGGGCACCTGAAGCTTTCTTT
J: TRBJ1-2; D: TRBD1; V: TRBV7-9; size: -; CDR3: CASSPGTAETYGYTF; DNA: TGTGCCAGCAGCCCCGGGACAGCGGAGACTTATGGCTACACCTTC
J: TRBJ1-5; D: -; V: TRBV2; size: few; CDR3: CASSEGQIHNQPQHF; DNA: TGTGCCAGCAGTGAAGGGCAAATCCACAATCAGCCCCAGCATTTT
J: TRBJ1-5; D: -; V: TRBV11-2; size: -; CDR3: CASSLGLDQPQHF; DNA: TGTGCCAGCAGCTTAGGTCTCGATCAGCCCCAGCATTTT
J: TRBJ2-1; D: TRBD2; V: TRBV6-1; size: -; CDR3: CACRRVQTSGGGNEQFF; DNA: TGTGCCTGTCGGAGGGTCCAGACTAGCGGGGGGGGCAATGAGCAGTTCTTC